These 25 T cell receptor beta chains were sequenced from one sample in a study of blood T cells in healthy people across ages. A J-beta primer mix and a sample-barcoded 5' primer were used in a second PCR of about 7 to 12 cycles. MiXCR, applied by TCRdb to the 5' RACE reads, yields one record per CDR3 protein. The sample lists more than 1.4 million distinct CDR3 sequences, roughly 45% occurring once. Source material: blood. These receptors were taken from a woman aged 18-29 years in good health.

V usage is TRBV5-1 and J usage is TRBJ1-4; 9 nucleotides line up with TRBD1. J lost 8 bases, V lost 1 base, and 12 bases had no gene match. Germline V CDR1 and CDR2: SGHRS, YFSETQ. The CDR3 spans 17 residues. CDR3 nucleotide sequence: TGCGCCAGCAGCTTGATGGGACAGGGCCCAAGGGACGAAAAACTGTTTTTT. Translated, it gives CASSLMGQGPRDEKLFF. Drawing the rest from reference TRBV5-1 and TRBJ1-4, the complete variable domain is KAGVTQTPRYLIKTRGQQVTLSCSPISGHRSVSWYQQTPGQGLQFLFEYFSETQRNKGNFPGRFSGRQFSNSRSEMNVSTLELGDSALYLCASSLMGQGPRDEKLFFGSGTQLSVL.

This sequence joins TRBV28 and TRBJ1-5; 9 positions agree with TRBD1. CDR1 is MDHEN, CDR2 SYDVKM, per germline. The V gene end was trimmed by 10 bases and the J gene end by 7 bases; junction bases not matched to a gene: 8. This CDR3 is 13 amino acids long. CDR3: CATLQGARQPQHF. As DNA, the CDR3 is TGTGCCACCCTACAGGGGGCTAGACAGCCCCAGCATTTT.

The CDR3 DNA is TGTGCCAGCAGCCACCGACAGGGAGTTAACGGGCAGTACTTC. This sequence encodes CASSHRQGVNGQYF. V is TRBV3-1 and J is TRBJ2-4, with 7 bases fitting TRBD1. CDR3 length equals 14 residues. CDR1 is LGHDT, CDR2 YNNKEL, per germline (reference sequence). V lost 3 bases to trimming and J lost 13 bases; unmatched junction nucleotides: 12.

This CDR3 reads CATSDASEGADTQYF. The CDR3 DNA sequence: TGTGCCACCAGTGATGCCTCCGAAGGGGCAGATACGCAGTATTTT. The V and J genes are TRBV24-1 and TRBJ2-3; a possible D gene is TRBD1 (5 bases). The germline gives CDR1 KGHDR, CDR2 SFDVKD. V was cut by 3 bases and J by 4 bases, with 13 bases left in between. This CDR3 comprises 15 residues.

This clonotype was seen just once. The V gene is TRBV10-3, the J gene TRBJ2-4, with 7 bases that match TRBD2. The DNA end is more similar to TRBJ2-5, so the J call may be wrong. CDR3 length: 15 residues. Germline CDR1 reads ENHRY; CDR2 reads SYGVKD. CDR3 protein: CAISESPGGRETQYF. CDR3 DNA sequence: TGTGCCATCAGTGAGTCGCCGGGGGGTCGGGAGACCCAGTACTTC.

This chain joins TRBV6-1 and TRBJ2-1; D is unresolved. V was cut by 2 bases and J by 15 bases, with 8 bases left in between. The CDR3 totals 10 residues. In germline, CDR1 is MNHNS, CDR2 SASEGT. CDR3 coding DNA: TGTGCCAGCAGTGAACCCCTAACGTTCTTC. Its protein is CASSEPLTFF.

The CDR3 region is CASSSGQTSYEQYF. CDR3 sequence (DNA): TGTGCCAGCAGCTCTGGACAGACGTCCTACGAGCAGTACTTC. The V call is TRBV5-4, the J call TRBJ2-7; D is perhaps TRBD1 (6 bases). Germline V gene sequence: CDR1 SGHNT, CDR2 YYREEE (reference sequence). The ends were cut back, 3 bases at V and 1 base at J, with 11 bases in the middle. The CDR3 is 14 amino acids.

Regarding this clonotype: Since a far larger clone is one base different, this is likely a read error. This chain links TRBV29-1 with TRBJ2-7, with D possibly TRBD1 on 5 matching bases. Per germline, CDR1 SQVTM and CDR2 ANQGSEA. The CDR3 totals 12 residues. The CDR3 region is CSVEQGSCEQYF. The CDR3 DNA reads as TGCAGCGTTGAACAGGGTTCCTGCGAGCAGTACTTC.

The gene calls are TRBV20-1 and TRBJ2-1; TRBD2 aligns across 11 bases. This CDR3 is built from 16 residues. Germline lookup yields CDR1 DFQATT and CDR2 SNEGSKA (reference sequence). The V and J ends lost 1 base and 3 bases, in that order; junction bases with no gene match: 5. The CDR3 region is CSARAPTSGGYNEQFF. CDR3 DNA: TGCAGTGCTAGAGCTCCTACTAGCGGGGGCTACAATGAGCAGTTCTTC.

The chain recombines TRBV9 with TRBJ2-7; no reliable D call. The germline CDR1 and CDR2 sequences are SGDLS and YYNGEE. The CDR3 runs 15 residues. Trimming left V 4 bases short and J 2 bases short, with 16 bases between. The CDR3 DNA reads TGTGCCAGCAGCCCTAATGAGCCCCACCCCTACGAGCAGTACTTC. It encodes CASSPNEPHPYEQYF.

The chain uses TRBV12-3 or TRBV12-4 and TRBJ2-7; D might be TRBD2 (6 bases). The V gene lost 5 bases and the J gene lost 3 bases, with 14 bases spanning the gap. CDR3 size: 14 residues. CDR3 in DNA: TGTGCCAGCAGTAAGGCGGGGCGACGCTACGAGCAGTACTTC. As protein: CASSKAGRRYEQYF.

V gene TRBV20-1 combines with J gene TRBJ2-2; weak D call: TRBD2 (6 bases). The CDR3 contains 14 residues. The V end was cut by 1 base, the J end by 8 bases, with 14 bases between. Germline CDR1 and CDR2: DFQATT and SNEGSKA (reference sequence). The chain's CDR3 is CSARGVGRFGELFF. The DNA of the CDR3 is TGCAGTGCTAGAGGGGTGGGGAGGTTTGGGGAGCTGTTTTTT.

The chain joins TRBV6-6 to TRBJ2-5; 7 bases fit TRBD2. TRBJ2-7 explains the end of the DNA better; the J call may be wrong. This CDR3 has 13 amino acids. Germline V gives CDR1 MNHNY, CDR2 SVGAGI (reference sequence). The CDR3 is CASRGGSVNEQYF. CDR3 bases: TGTGCCAGCAGGGGCGGGAGCGTTAACGAGCAGTACTTC.

This chain links TRBV5-1 with TRBJ2-3; the match to TRBD1 covers 7 bases. V shed 7 bases, J shed 3 bases, and the junction held 17 bases outside the gene matches. The CDR3 contains 17 residues. CDR1 SGHRS and CDR2 YFSETQ come from the germline V gene. The CDR3, as DNA: TGCGCCAGCCGCGGTCCAGAGACAGGGCTTTCGACAGATACGCAGTATTTT. This translates into CASRGPETGLSTDTQYF.

This chain connects TRBV27 to TRBJ2-5; D ambiguous. The J call may be mistaken, given a closer DNA end match to TRBJ2-7. In germline, CDR1 is MNHEY, CDR2 SMNVEV (reference sequence). This CDR3 is built from 14 residues. The CDR3 DNA sequence: TGTGCCAGCAGTTTTGGGCAATTGGGCTACGAGCAGTACTTC. This sequence encodes CASSFGQLGYEQYF.

The V and J genes are TRBV20-1 and TRBJ2-5, with a possible D match to TRBD1 (5 bases). This CDR3 is 14 amino acids long. Germline V gene lookup returns CDR1 DFQATT and CDR2 SNEGSKA (reference sequence). The V gene lost 2 bases and the J gene lost 5 bases, with 15 bases spanning the gap. In DNA form, the CDR3 reads TGCAGTGCTAGACCCCCCAGGGATGAGGAGACCCAGTACTTC. Translating it yields CSARPPRDEETQYF.

This chain joins TRBV6-6 and TRBJ2-3, with D uncertain. Germline CDR1 and CDR2: MNHNY and SVGAGI (reference sequence). CDR3 size: 16 residues. V lost 0 bases and J lost 1, with 11 bases in between. The CDR3 region is CASSYSYGSRTDTQYF. CDR3 DNA: TGTGCCAGCAGTTACTCGTATGGGTCACGCACAGATACGCAGTATTTT.

This clonotype was counted between two and nine times. The chain joins TRBV11-2 to TRBJ1-2, with no clear D. The CDR3 contains 15 residues. From germline, CDR1 is SGHAT and CDR2 FQNNGV. The V end lost 3 bases, the J end lost 3 bases, and 14 bases lay between the germline ends. The CDR3 region is CASSFPTGGDYGYTF. The CDR3, as DNA: TGTGCCAGCAGCTTTCCCACGGGAGGAGACTATGGCTACACCTTC.

Of note for this clonotype: A junction boundary mismatches the germline segment, possibly from a read error. The chain is built from TRBV5-4 and TRBJ2-5; 7 bases fit TRBD1. Germline loops: CDR1 SGHNT, CDR2 YYREEE (reference sequence). This CDR3 is built from 13 residues. CDR3 protein: CANSDRVQETQYF. In DNA form, the CDR3 reads TGTGCCAACAGCGACAGGGTTCAAGAGACCCAGTACTTC.

This clonotype was counted a few times. The chain is built from TRBV6-5 and TRBJ2-1, with D perhaps TRBD1 or TRBD2 (6 bases each). This CDR3 is 15 amino acids long. Per the germline V gene, CDR1 is MNHEY and CDR2 is SVGAGI. V lost 0 bases and J 5 bases, leaving 11 bases between the germline ends. The CDR3 sequence is CASSYSGGVHNEQFF. Written as DNA, the CDR3 is TGTGCCAGCAGTTACTCGGGGGGCGTCCACAATGAGCAGTTCTTC.

The chain recombines TRBV2 with TRBJ2-1; tentatively, D is TRBD1 or TRBD2 (5 bases each). Per germline, CDR1 SNHLY and CDR2 FYNNEI. The V gene lost 6 bases and the J gene lost 8 bases, with 14 bases spanning the gap. The CDR3 consists of 13 residues. CDR3 nucleotide sequence: TGTGCCAGCAGGGGACGGGATTACCATGAGCAGTTCTTC. This gives the protein CASRGRDYHEQFF.

The chain is built from TRBV20-1 and TRBJ1-2; D is undetermined. This CDR3 contains 12 residues. Trimming shortened V by 0 bases and J by 6 bases, and 8 bases separated the two germline ends. Germline assignment: CDR1 DFQATT and CDR2 SNEGSKA (reference sequence). The CDR3 sequence: CSARDAGNGYTF. The CDR3 DNA sequence: TGCAGTGCTAGAGATGCGGGGAATGGCTACACCTTC.

This clonotype showed up just a few times. The chain uses TRBV5-1 and TRBJ1-3; D is uncertain. V lost 9 bases, J lost 0 bases, and 13 bases lay in between. Germline lookup yields CDR1 SGHRS and CDR2 YFSETQ. CDR3 length: 14 residues. Written as DNA, the CDR3 is TGCGCCACCTCGACGGGAAACTCTGGAAACACCATATATTTT. It translates to CATSTGNSGNTIYF.

The rearrangement joins TRBV7-8 to TRBJ2-4; 8 bases fit TRBD2. The V segment lost 5 bases and the J segment 1 base; nucleotides outside the gene matches: 13. Germline CDR1 is SGHVS and CDR2 is FQNEAQ. This CDR3 region has 18 residues. The CDR3 spells CASSRAPGLEIAKNIQYF. The CDR3, as DNA: TGTGCCAGCAGCAGAGCCCCGGGACTAGAGATCGCCAAAAACATTCAGTACTTC.

As concerns this clonotype: Relative to the germline gene, one junction end is altered; a read error may explain this. The CDR3 sequence is CTSSLGVGVLKTQYF. The CDR3 nucleotides are TGTACCAGCAGCTTAGGGGTAGGAGTTTTGAAGACCCAGTACTTC. The V and J genes are TRBV11-2 and TRBJ2-7; TRBD1 might be the D (5 bases). Near its end, the DNA agrees better with TRBJ2-5, so the J call may be wrong. The germline V gene encodes CDR1 SGHAT and CDR2 FQNNGV. The CDR3 sequence is 15 residues long.